This T cell receptor beta chain is from a study of blood T cells in healthy people across ages. This clonotype was found once. The antigen remains unidentified. General study results and limits: Long-lived donors carried more naive CD4+ cells and greater diversity than aged donors. There was no known CMV status for donors, so expanded clonotype changes were possibly confounded. Across the age range, TCR beta diversity per million T cells fell in a roughly linear way.

V was cut by 7 bases and J by 0 bases, with 10 bases left in between. The CDR3 covers 12 residues. CDR1 is DFQATT, CDR2 SNEGSKA, per germline (reference sequence). Together with a sample-barcoded 5' primer, a J-beta primer mix was included in a second PCR lasting about 6 to 12 cycles. MiXCR, run by TCRdb on the 5' RACE reads, gives a single entry per CDR3 protein. The sample holds hundreds of thousands of distinct CDR3 sequences, roughly two fifths seen once. All donors came from Russia, were Caucasian and healthy, and spanned ages roughly 6 to 95. Material: blood. The chain recombines TRBV20-1 with TRBJ2-7; D might be TRBD1 (6 bases). This clonotype was sampled from a man older than 75 in good health. The CDR3 DNA sequence: TGCAGTGGGACGGACAGCTCCTACGAGCAGTACTTC. Translated, it gives CSGTDSSYEQYF.